By sample fraction, the clone carrying this TCR beta chain is large. What it recognizes is unknown. This entry comes from a study of sequential checkpoint blockade in melanoma. Study context: DNA from 85 to 95 pretreatment tumor samples underwent TCRβ immunosequencing. Under 25 patients had tumor biopsies before treatment and at week 13.

The CDR3 is made up of 15 amino acids. Germline V gene lookup returns CDR1 MNHGY and CDR2 SAAAGT. V shed 5 bases and J 3 bases; nucleotides not matched to a gene: 10. Study-level points and caveats: For nivolumab-first patients, baseline tumor clonality was associated with response.

Only in-frame clones appear in the TCRdb table, and some are missing; sequencing was by immunoSEQ multiplex PCR. The top ten hold 14% of the sample, which has 2,500 to 3,000 clones, roughly 21% seen once. The treatment is: randomized to nivolumab then ipilimumab (arm A) or the reverse (arm B). None of the patients previously received DNA-damaging chemotherapy. Source: tumor tissue (inferred from file names), taken from a patient given nivolumab and ipilimumab in sequence. The receptor was derived from a human donor with melanoma. The rearrangement joins TRBV6-8 to TRBJ2-7; 7 bases fit TRBD1. CDR3 in amino acids: CASSTGETLLYEQYF. CDR3 sequence (DNA): TGTGCCAGCAGTACAGGGGAAACTCTCCTCTACGAGCAGTACTTC.